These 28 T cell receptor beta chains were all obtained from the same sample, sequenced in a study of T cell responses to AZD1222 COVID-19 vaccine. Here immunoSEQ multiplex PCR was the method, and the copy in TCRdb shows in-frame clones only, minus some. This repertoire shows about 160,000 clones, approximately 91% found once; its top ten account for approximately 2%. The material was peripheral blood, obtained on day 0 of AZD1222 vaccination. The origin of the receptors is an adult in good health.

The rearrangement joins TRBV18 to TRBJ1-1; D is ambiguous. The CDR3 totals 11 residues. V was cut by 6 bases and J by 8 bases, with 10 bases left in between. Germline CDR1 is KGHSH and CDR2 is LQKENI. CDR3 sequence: CASSSDGEAFF. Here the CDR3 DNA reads TGTGCCAGCTCCAGTGACGGGGAAGCTTTCTTT.

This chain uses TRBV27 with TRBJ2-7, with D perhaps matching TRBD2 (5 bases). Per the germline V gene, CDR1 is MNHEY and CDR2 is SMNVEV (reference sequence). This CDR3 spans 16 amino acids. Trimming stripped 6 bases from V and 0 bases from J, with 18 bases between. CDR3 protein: CASSILIPGDSYEQYF. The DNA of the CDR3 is TGTGCCAGCAGCATCCTCATCCCCGGGGACTCCTACGAGCAGTACTTC.

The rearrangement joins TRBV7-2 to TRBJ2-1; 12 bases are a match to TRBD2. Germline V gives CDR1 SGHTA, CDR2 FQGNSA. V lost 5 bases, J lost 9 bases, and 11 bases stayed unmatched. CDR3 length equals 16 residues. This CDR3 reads CASSPGPSGGVGEQFF. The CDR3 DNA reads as TGTGCCAGCAGCCCCGGTCCTAGCGGGGGGGTCGGTGAGCAGTTCTTC.

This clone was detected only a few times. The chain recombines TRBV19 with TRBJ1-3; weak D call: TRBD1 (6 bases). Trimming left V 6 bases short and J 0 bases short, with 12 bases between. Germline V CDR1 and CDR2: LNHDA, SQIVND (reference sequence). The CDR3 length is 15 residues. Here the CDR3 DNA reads TGTGCCAGTAGATCGACAGGAGACTCTGGAAACACCATATATTTT. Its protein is CASRSTGDSGNTIYF.

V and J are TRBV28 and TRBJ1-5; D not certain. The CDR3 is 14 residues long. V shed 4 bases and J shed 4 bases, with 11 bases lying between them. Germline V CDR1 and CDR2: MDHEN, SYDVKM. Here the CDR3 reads CASSSTPENQPQHF. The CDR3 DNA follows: TGTGCCAGCAGTTCCACCCCGGAGAATCAGCCCCAGCATTTT.

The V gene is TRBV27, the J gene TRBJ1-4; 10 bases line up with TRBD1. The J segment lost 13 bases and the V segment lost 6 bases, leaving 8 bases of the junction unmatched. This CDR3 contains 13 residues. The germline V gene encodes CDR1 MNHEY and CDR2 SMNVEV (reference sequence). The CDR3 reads CASRAGDRGRLFF. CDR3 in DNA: TGTGCCAGCAGGGCCGGGGACAGGGGAAGACTGTTTTTT.

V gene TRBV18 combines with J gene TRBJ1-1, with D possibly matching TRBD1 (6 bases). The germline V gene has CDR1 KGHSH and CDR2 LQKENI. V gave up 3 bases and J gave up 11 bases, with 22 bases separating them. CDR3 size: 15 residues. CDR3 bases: TGTGCCAGCTCACCTGTGGGGGCACGGATCCGGGGGGCTTTCTTT. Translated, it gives CASSPVGARIRGAFF. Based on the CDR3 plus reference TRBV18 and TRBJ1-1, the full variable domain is NAGVMQNPRHLVRRRGQEARLRCSPMKGHSHVYWYRQLPEEGLKFMVYLQKENIIDESGMPKERFSAEFPKEGPSILRIQQVVRGDSAAYFCASSPVGARIRGAFFGQGTRLTVV.

CDR3 nucleotides: TGTGCCAGCTCGAAGCCTAGCACAGATACGCAGTATTTT. As protein: CASSKPSTDTQYF. The V gene is TRBV18, the J gene TRBJ2-3; D is unclear. CDR1 is KGHSH and CDR2 is LQKENI in the germline V gene. V shed 6 bases and J shed 0 bases, with 7 bases lying between them. The CDR3 runs to 13 residues. Using reference TRBV18 and TRBJ2-3 for the parts outside the CDR3, the full variable domain is NAGVMQNPRHLVRRRGQEARLRCSPMKGHSHVYWYRQLPEEGLKFMVYLQKENIIDESGMPKERFSAEFPKEGPSILRIQQVVRGDSAAYFCASSKPSTDTQYFGPGTRLTVL.

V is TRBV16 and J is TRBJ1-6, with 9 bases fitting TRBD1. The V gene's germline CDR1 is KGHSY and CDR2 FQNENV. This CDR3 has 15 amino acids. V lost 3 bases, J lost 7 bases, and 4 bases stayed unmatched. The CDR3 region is CASSQGQGKNSPLHF. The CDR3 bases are TGTGCCAGCAGCCAGGGACAGGGAAAGAATTCACCCCTCCACTTT.

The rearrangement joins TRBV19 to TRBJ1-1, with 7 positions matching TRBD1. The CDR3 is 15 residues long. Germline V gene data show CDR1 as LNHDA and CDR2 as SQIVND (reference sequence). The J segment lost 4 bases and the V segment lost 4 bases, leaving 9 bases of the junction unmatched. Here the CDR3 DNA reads TGTGCCAGTAGTACAACCGCCGGGACAGCCACTGAAGCTTTCTTT. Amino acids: CASSTTAGTATEAFF.

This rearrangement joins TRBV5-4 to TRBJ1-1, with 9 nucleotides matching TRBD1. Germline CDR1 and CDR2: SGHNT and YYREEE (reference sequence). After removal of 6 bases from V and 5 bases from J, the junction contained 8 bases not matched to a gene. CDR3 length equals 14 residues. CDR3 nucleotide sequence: TGTGCCAGCACCAACTACAGGGGGCGGACTGAAGCTTTCTTT. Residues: CASTNYRGRTEAFF.

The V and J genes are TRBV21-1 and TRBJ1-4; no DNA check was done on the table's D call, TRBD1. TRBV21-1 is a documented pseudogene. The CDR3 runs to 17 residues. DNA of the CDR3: TGTGCCAGCAGCAAGGCCACACTACGACAGGCGGGTGAAAAACTGTTTTTT. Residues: CASSKATLRQAGEKLFF.

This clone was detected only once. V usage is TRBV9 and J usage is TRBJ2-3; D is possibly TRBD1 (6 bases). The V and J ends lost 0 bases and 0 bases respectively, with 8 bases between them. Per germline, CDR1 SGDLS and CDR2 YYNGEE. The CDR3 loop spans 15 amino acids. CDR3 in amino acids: CASSVEQGSTDTQYF. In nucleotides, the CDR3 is TGTGCCAGCAGCGTAGAACAGGGAAGCACAGATACGCAGTATTTT.

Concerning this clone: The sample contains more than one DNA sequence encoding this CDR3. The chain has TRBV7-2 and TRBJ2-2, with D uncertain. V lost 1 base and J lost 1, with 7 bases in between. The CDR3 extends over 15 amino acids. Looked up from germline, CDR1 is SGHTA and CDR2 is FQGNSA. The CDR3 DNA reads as TGTGCCAGCAGCTTAGGAGACCGGAACACCGGGGAGCTGTTTTTT. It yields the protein CASSLGDRNTGELFF.

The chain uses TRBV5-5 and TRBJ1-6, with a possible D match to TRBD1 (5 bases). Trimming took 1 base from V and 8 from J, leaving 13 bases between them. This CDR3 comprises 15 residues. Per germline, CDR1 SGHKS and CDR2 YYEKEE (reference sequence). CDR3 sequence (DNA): TGTGCCAGCAGCTTGCGCCAGGGCGGTTATTCACCCCTCCACTTT. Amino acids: CASSLRQGGYSPLHF.

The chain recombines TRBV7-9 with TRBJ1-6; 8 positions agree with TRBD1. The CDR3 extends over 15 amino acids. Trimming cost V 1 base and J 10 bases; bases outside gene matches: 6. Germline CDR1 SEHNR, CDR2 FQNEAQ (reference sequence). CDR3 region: CASSLVGRGHSPLHF. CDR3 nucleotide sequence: TGTGCCAGCAGCTTAGTGGGCAGGGGGCACTCACCCCTCCACTTT.

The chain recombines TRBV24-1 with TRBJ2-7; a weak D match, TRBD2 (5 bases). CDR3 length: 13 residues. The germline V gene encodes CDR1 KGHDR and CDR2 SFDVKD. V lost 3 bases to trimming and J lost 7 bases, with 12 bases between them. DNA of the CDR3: TGTGCCACCAGTGATCGCGGACTCTTGGAGCAGTACTTC. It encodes CATSDRGLLEQYF.

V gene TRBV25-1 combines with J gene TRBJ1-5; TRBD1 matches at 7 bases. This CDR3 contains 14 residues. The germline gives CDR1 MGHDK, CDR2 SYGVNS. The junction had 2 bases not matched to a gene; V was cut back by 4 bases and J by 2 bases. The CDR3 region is CASSGQGGNQPQHF. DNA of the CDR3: TGTGCCAGCAGTGGCCAGGGGGGCAATCAGCCCCAGCATTTT.

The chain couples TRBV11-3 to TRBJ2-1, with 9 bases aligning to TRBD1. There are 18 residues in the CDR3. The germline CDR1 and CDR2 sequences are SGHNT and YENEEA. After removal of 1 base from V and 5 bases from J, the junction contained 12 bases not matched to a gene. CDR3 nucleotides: TGTGCCAGCAGCTTAGGGAGAACCGGGACAGGGTTGGACAATGAGCAGTTCTTC. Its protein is CASSLGRTGTGLDNEQFF. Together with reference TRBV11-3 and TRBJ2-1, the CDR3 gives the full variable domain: EAGVVQSPRYKIIEKKQPVAFWCNPISGHNTLYWYLQNLGQGPELLIRYENEEAVDDSQLPKDRFSAERLKGVDSTLKIQPAELGDSAVYLCASSLGRTGTGLDNEQFFGPGTRLTVL.

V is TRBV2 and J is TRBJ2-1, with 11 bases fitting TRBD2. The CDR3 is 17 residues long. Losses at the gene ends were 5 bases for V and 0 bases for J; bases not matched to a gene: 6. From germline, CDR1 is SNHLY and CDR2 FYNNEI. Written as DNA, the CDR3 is TGTGCCAGCAGTTCACGACTAGCGGGGTACTCCTACAATGAGCAGTTCTTC. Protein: CASSSRLAGYSYNEQFF.

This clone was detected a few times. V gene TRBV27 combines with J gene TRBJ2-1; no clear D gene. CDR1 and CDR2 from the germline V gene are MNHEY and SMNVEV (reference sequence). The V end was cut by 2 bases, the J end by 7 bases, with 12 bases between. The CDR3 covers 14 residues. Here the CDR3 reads CASSLGSGQNEQFF. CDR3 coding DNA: TGTGCCAGCAGTTTAGGTTCCGGCCAGAATGAGCAGTTCTTC.

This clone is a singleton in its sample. The CDR3 sequence: CASTGLNSPLHF. In DNA form, the CDR3 reads TGTGCCAGTACGGGCCTTAATTCACCCCTCCACTTT. This chain connects TRBV19 to TRBJ1-6; D is uncertain. The CDR3 consists of 12 residues. The germline V gene has CDR1 LNHDA and CDR2 SQIVND (reference sequence). V lost 7 bases and J lost 6, with 7 bases in between.

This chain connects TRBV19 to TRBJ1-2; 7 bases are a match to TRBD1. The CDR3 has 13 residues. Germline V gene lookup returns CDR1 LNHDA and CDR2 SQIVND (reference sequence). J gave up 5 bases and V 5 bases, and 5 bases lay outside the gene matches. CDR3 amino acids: CASSWGQSYGYTF. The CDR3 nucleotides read TGTGCCAGTAGTTGGGGACAGAGTTATGGCTACACCTTC.

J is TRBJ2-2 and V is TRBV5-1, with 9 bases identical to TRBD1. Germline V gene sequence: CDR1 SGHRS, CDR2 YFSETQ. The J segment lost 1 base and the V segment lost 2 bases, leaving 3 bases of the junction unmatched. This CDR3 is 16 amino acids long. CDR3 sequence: CASSLRGQGNTGELFF. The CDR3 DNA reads TGCGCCAGCAGCTTAAGGGGACAGGGGAACACCGGGGAGCTGTTTTTT.

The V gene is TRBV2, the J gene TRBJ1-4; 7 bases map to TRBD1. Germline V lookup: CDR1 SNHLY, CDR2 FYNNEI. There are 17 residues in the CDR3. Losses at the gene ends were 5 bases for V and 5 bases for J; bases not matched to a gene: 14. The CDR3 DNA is TGTGCCAGCAGTCCTCTTGTCGCAGGGGGAGAGAATGAAAAACTGTTTTTT. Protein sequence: CASSPLVAGGENEKLFF.

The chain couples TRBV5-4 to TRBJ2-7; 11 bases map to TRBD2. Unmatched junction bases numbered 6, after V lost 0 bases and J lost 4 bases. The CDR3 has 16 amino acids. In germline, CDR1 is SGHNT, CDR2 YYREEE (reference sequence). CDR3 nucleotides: TGTGCCAGCAGCTTGGTGCTAGCGGGGGGTGGGTACGAGCAGTACTTC. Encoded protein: CASSLVLAGGGYEQYF.

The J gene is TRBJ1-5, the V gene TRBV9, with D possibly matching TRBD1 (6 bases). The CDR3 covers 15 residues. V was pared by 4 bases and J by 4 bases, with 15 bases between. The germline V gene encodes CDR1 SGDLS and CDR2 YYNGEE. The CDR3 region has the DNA TGTGCCAGCAGCCCCGAGGGGGGGGAGAATCAGCCCCAGCATTTT. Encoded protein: CASSPEGGENQPQHF. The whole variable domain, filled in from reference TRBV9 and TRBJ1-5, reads DSGVTQTPKHLITATGQRVTLRCSPRSGDLSVYWYQQSLDQGLQFLIQYYNGEERAKGNILERFSAQQFPDLHSELNLSSLELGDSALYFCASSPEGGENQPQHFGDGTRLSIL.

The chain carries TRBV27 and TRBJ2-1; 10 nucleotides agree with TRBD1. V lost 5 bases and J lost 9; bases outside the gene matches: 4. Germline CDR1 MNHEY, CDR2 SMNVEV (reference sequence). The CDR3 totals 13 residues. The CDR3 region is CASSGGQGSEQFF. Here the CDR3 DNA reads TGTGCCAGCAGTGGGGGACAGGGGAGTGAGCAGTTCTTC.